These T cell receptor beta chains were read from a single sample in a study of T-cell memory formation after mild COVID-19. TCRdb re-called the 5' RACE reads with MiXCR, one entry per CDR3 protein. This table holds almost 250,000 distinct CDR3 sequences, 15% to 19% found once. Sequences were obtained from PBMCs or a T cell subset sorted from them (not recorded which). These receptors all come from an adult woman who had mild COVID-19 (a few samples of this study predate the infection). Cell type and time point are not known. CDR3s include the opening cysteine and the closing phenylalanine or tryptophan. The order of the fields is clone size, V gene, J gene, D gene, CDR3 protein, CDR3 DNA. A D gene is named only where the DNA matches it firmly. Clone size, where shown, is once, few, many, or a class for clones that have expanded.

>few|TRBV20-1|TRBJ2-1|.
CSASGRINEQFF
TGCAGTGCTAGTGGACGTATTAATGAGCAGTTCTTC
>.|TRBV12-3/TRBV12-4|TRBJ2-3|TRBD2
CASSPGIAGSTDTQYF
TGTGCCAGCAGCCCTGGAATAGCGGGGAGCACAGATACGCAGTATTTT
>few|TRBV6-5|TRBJ2-1|.
CASTGEPYNEQFF
TGTGCCAGCACAGGGGAGCCCTACAATGAGCAGTTCTTC
>few|TRBV5-1|TRBJ2-3|.
CASSPAGLTDTQYF
TGCGCCAGCAGCCCCGCAGGGCTCACAGATACGCAGTATTTT
>few|TRBV5-1|TRBJ2-7|.
CASSLVGSGTGEQYF
TGCGCCAGCAGCTTGGTAGGCTCAGGAACGGGCGAGCAGTACTTC
>many|TRBV20-1|TRBJ1-2|.
CSVRPPLTGTYGYTF
TGCAGTGTCAGACCACCTCTGACGGGCACTTATGGCTACACCTTC
>.|TRBV12-3/TRBV12-4|TRBJ1-1|.
CASRTTAGNTEAFF
TGTGCCAGCAGGACTACAGCCGGGAACACTGAAGCTTTCTTT
>.|TRBV20-1|TRBJ2-3|.
CSARPEWGDTQYF
TGCAGTGCTAGACCCGAGTGGGGAGATACGCAGTATTTT
>many|TRBV4-3|TRBJ2-1|TRBD2
CASSQRDLAGANEQFF
TGCGCCAGCAGCCAACGCGACCTAGCGGGAGCCAATGAGCAGTTCTTC
>few|TRBV10-3|TRBJ1-5|.
CAISEGDGVGAQHF
TGTGCCATCAGTGAGGGCGACGGGGTAGGAGCCCAGCATTTT
>.|TRBV12-3/TRBV12-4|TRBJ2-3|TRBD2
CASTGTSQVSALLYF
TGTGCCAGCACTGGGACTAGCCAGGTCTCGGCGCTGCTGTATTTT
>.|TRBV9|TRBJ1-6|.
CASSVGLDIDNSPLHF
TGTGCCAGCAGCGTAGGATTGGACATAGATAATTCACCCCTCCACTTT
>many|TRBV5-1|TRBJ1-1|.
CASSLGSMNTEAFF
TGCGCCAGCAGCTTGGGGTCTATGAACACTGAAGCTTTCTTT
>.|TRBV20-1|TRBJ2-5|.
CSLRTASGTQYF
TGCAGTCTCCGGACCGCTTCTGGGACCCAGTACTTC
>few|TRBV6-5|TRBJ2-7|TRBD1
CASRADLTGGYEQYF
TGTGCCAGCAGAGCGGATTTGACAGGGGGCTACGAGCAGTACTTC
>.|TRBV5-1|TRBJ2-5|TRBD2
CASSLPRPRASGQETQYF
TGCGCCAGCAGCTTGCCCCGCCCCAGGGCTAGCGGCCAAGAGACCCAGTACTTC
>many|TRBV12-3/TRBV12-4|TRBJ2-7|.
CASSPLGAAVAEQYF
TGTGCCAGCAGTCCCCTCGGGGCGGCTGTGGCCGAGCAGTACTTC
>few|TRBV6-5|TRBJ1-1|.
CASRGTGRGKPEAFF
TGTGCCAGCAGGGGAACCGGGAGGGGGAAGCCTGAAGCTTTCTTT
>few|TRBV15|TRBJ2-7|.
CATSSRGGPTAEQYF
TGTGCCACCAGCAGTAGAGGGGGACCCACCGCCGAGCAGTACTTC
>few|TRBV5-1|TRBJ2-1|.
CASTPTWGEQFF
TGCGCCAGCACCCCAACCTGGGGTGAGCAGTTCTTC
>.|TRBV19|TRBJ2-7|.
CASSIQGNIYEQYF
TGTGCCAGTAGTATTCAGGGCAATATCTACGAGCAGTACTTC
>few|TRBV7-9|TRBJ2-2|TRBD1
CATQDRGKENTGELFF
TGTGCCACCCAGGACAGGGGCAAAGAGAACACCGGGGAGCTGTTTTTT
>few|TRBV30|TRBJ2-5|.
CAWRGGPGETQYF
TGTGCCTGGAGGGGGGGCCCGGGGGAGACCCAGTACTTC
>few|TRBV6-1|TRBJ2-7|.
CASSEYQQGLEQYF
TGTGCCAGCAGTGAGTACCAACAGGGCCTCGAGCAGTACTTC
>few|TRBV9|TRBJ2-3|TRBD2
CASSVASGGSTDTQYF
TGTGCCAGCAGCGTAGCTAGCGGGGGAAGCACAGATACGCAGTATTTT
>once|TRBV3-1|TRBJ1-1|.
CASSLSTGGNTEAFF
TGTGCCAGCAGCCTTTCGACAGGTGGGAACACTGAAGCTTTCTTT
>.|TRBV30|TRBJ1-5|.
CAWTYSANQPQHF
TGTGCCTGGACCTATAGCGCGAATCAGCCCCAGCATTTT
>.|TRBV20-1|TRBJ2-2|.
CSARAAQLNTGELFF
TGCAGTGCTAGAGCGGCCCAACTGAACACCGGGGAGCTGTTTTTT
>.|TRBV7-2|TRBJ2-3|.
CASSLVLAAWDTQYF
TGTGCCAGCAGCTTGGTCCTCGCGGCTTGGGATACGCAGTATTTT
>many|TRBV7-9|TRBJ1-2|TRBD1
CASSLPGQPYYTF
TGTGCCAGCAGCTTACCGGGACAGCCTTACTACACCTTC
>many|TRBV5-4|TRBJ2-3|.
CASRIRVASTDTQYF
TGTGCCAGCAGGATCAGGGTCGCTAGCACAGATACGCAGTATTTT
>few|TRBV20-1|TRBJ1-1|TRBD1
CSARGQGWDTEAFF
TGCAGTGCTAGAGGACAGGGGTGGGACACTGAAGCTTTCTTT
>few|TRBV5-1|TRBJ2-3|.
CASSSERDTQYF
TGCGCCAGCAGCTCCGAAAGAGATACGCAGTATTTT
>.|TRBV5-1|TRBJ2-3|.
CASSLAVDTQYF
TGCGCCAGCAGCTTAGCGGTTGATACGCAGTATTTT
>.|TRBV19|TRBJ2-7|TRBD1
CASSSAGQVYEQYF
TGTGCCAGTAGTTCGGCGGGACAGGTCTACGAGCAGTACTTC
>.|TRBV7-9|TRBJ2-5|.
CASRPWRETQYF
TGTGCCAGCAGGCCTTGGCGAGAGACCCAGTACTTC
>few|TRBV7-2|TRBJ1-5|.
CASSPDIGQPQHF
TGTGCCAGCAGCCCGGATATTGGTCAGCCCCAGCATTTT
>many|TRBV9|TRBJ2-1|TRBD1
CASSMRQGANEQFF
TGTGCCAGCAGCATGAGACAGGGGGCGAATGAGCAGTTCTTC
>few|TRBV15|TRBJ2-3|.
CATSRVAGKTDTQYF
TGTGCCACCAGCAGAGTTGCCGGGAAGACAGATACGCAGTATTTT
>few|TRBV6-2/TRBV6-3|TRBJ2-3|.
CASSQALATDTQYF
TGTGCCAGCAGTCAAGCCCTAGCGACCGATACGCAGTATTTT
>.|TRBV5-1|TRBJ1-6|TRBD1
CASSPILQGDNSPLHF
TGCGCCAGCAGCCCCATACTACAGGGGGATAATTCACCCCTCCACTTT
>few|TRBV12-3/TRBV12-4|TRBJ2-5|TRBD1
CASNRGWGETQYF
TGTGCCAGCAACAGGGGCTGGGGAGAGACCCAGTACTTC
>few|TRBV4-2|TRBJ2-5|TRBD2
CASSQGGGSETQYF
TGTGCCAGCAGCCAAGGCGGGGGGTCGGAGACCCAGTACTTC
>.|TRBV25-1|TRBJ2-7|TRBD2
CASSEVTSGSYEQYF
TGTGCCAGCAGTGAAGTGACTAGCGGATCCTACGAGCAGTACTTC
>.|TRBV5-1|TRBJ2-1|.
CASSPTSNSYNEQFF
TGCGCCAGCAGCCCCACTAGCAACTCCTACAATGAGCAGTTCTTC
>few|TRBV20-1|TRBJ1-2|TRBD1
CSATQDRGFNYGYTF
TGCAGTGCTACCCAGGACAGGGGGTTTAACTATGGCTACACCTTC
>.|TRBV5-6|TRBJ1-1|.
CASSFTGHLNTEAFF
TGTGCCAGCAGCTTCACGGGACACCTGAACACTGAAGCTTTCTTT
>few|TRBV6-5|TRBJ1-6|.
CASSYSGHFFSYNSPLHF
TGTGCCAGCAGTTACTCGGGACACTTCTTCTCCTATAATTCACCCCTCCACTTT
>few|TRBV11-2|TRBJ2-7|.
CASSLGASVSYEQYF
TGTGCCAGCAGCTTAGGTGCTAGCGTCAGCTACGAGCAGTACTTC
>.|TRBV12-3/TRBV12-4|TRBJ2-1|.
CASSPFVSSRPNEQFF
TGTGCCAGCAGCCCCTTTGTGTCTAGCCGACCCAATGAGCAGTTCTTC
>few|TRBV21-1|TRBJ2-5|.
CASTKSRGAGTQYF
TGTGCCAGCACCAAAAGCAGGGGCGCGGGGACCCAGTACTTC
>.|TRBV20-1|TRBJ1-2|.
CSARRSGHRSDGYTF
TGCAGTGCTCGACGTTCGGGACACCGGAGCGATGGCTACACCTTC
>.|TRBV29-1|TRBJ1-2|.
CSVEGKARIYGYTF
TGCAGCGTTGAAGGAAAGGCACGGATTTATGGCTACACCTTC
>.|TRBV15|TRBJ2-7|.
CATSRVRQGNLYEQYF
TGTGCCACCAGCAGAGTGCGGCAGGGCAACCTCTACGAGCAGTACTTC